This T cell receptor beta chain was identified in a study of tissue T cells after allogeneic stem cell transplantation. Whole-study results and caveats: Few T cell clones were shared across patients, but motif clusters showed tissue-specific shared signatures. Some tissue clones might be persisting host cells; their alloreactivity or antigen specificity was not determined. Only a limited share of tissue TCRs appeared in blood or spleen.

The length of the CDR3 is 15 residues. Germline CDR1 and CDR2: KGHPV and FQNQEV (reference sequence). The V gene lost 0 bases and the J gene lost 0 bases, with 6 bases spanning the gap. Concerning this clone itself: What it binds is unknown. These gene names are mouse names. The missing CDR3 end, 1 residue past where the read stops, is filled in from the germline J gene.

The time point: mouse harvest day 14 after allogeneic transplant. The graft held 10^6 splenic CD5+ T cells and 10^7 T-cell-depleted bone marrow cells. This mouse GVHD model was MHC-mismatched B6 to BALB/c, profiled day 7 or 14. TCRdb's table, derived via immunoSEQ multiplex PCR, lists solely in-frame clones and lacks some. Seen here are roughly 2,600 clones, 45% to 50% observed once, and the top ten hold more than 11%. The sample comprised gut tissue. V is TRBV26 and J is TRBJ1-3; D gene uncertain. The sequence was collected from a female BALB/c mouse given C57BL/6 T cells with graft-versus-host disease after an allogeneic hematopoietic cell transplant. The CDR3 loop is CASSLSKNSGNTLYF. The CDR3 DNA, read in part, is TGTGCCAGCAGTCTGTCGAAGAATTCTGGAAATACGCTCTAT.